Each of the 16 T cell receptor beta chains below was sequenced from the same sample in a study of T cells in Graves' hyperthyroidism and ophthalmopathy. RNA transcripts yielded amplified TCR beta CDR3 regions. HTBI primers were used for first-round RT-PCR of the TCR CDR3. MiXCR, run by TCRdb on the multiplex PCR reads, gives a single entry per CDR3 protein. The data contain about 200,000 distinct CDR3 sequences, about a sixth of them singletons. What was sequenced was blood. Receptor source: a woman between 50 and 59 years old with Graves' hyperthyroidism.

In this sample, this clonotype turned up many times. The chain links TRBV28 to TRBJ2-7; D remains unclear. The V gene lost 8 bases and the J gene lost 0 bases, with 11 bases spanning the gap. The CDR3 spans 13 residues. The V gene's germline CDR1 is MDHEN and CDR2 SYDVKM. CDR3 sequence (DNA): TGTGCCAGCTTCCCCGAGAGCTCCTACGAGCAGTACTTC. Translation gives CASFPESSYEQYF.

This clonotype came up a few times. The chain links TRBV27 to TRBJ2-3, with TRBD2 matching 9 bases. The CDR3 is made up of 18 amino acids. Looked up from germline, CDR1 is MNHEY and CDR2 is SMNVEV (reference sequence). J was trimmed by 4 bases and V by 2 bases; bases with no gene match: 13. The CDR3 is CASSLEIAGAAPPDTQYF. The CDR3 nucleotides read TGTGCCAGCAGTTTAGAGATAGCGGGAGCGGCCCCCCCAGATACGCAGTATTTT.

The V and J genes are TRBV5-1 and TRBJ2-1; 9 bases fit TRBD2. The V gene end was trimmed by 5 bases and the J gene end by 7 bases; junction bases not matched to a gene: 10. The CDR3 loop spans 15 amino acids. Germline-derived CDR1 and CDR2 are SGHRS and YFSETQ. In nucleotides, the CDR3 is TGCGCCAGCAGTCTAGCGGGAATAGGGTATAATGAGCAGTTCTTC. As protein: CASSLAGIGYNEQFF.

This clonotype has only a few counts. CDR3 sequence: CASSQVSPNEQFF. The DNA for the CDR3 is TGCGCCAGCAGCCAAGTCTCGCCCAATGAGCAGTTCTTC. The V and J genes are TRBV4-1 and TRBJ2-1, with D hard to call. Germline V gene sequence: CDR1 MGHRA, CDR2 YSYEKL. The CDR3 extends over 13 amino acids. V lost 1 base and J 6 bases, leaving 7 bases between the germline ends.

This clonotype was counted ten times or more. The chain recombines TRBV18 with TRBJ1-1; TRBD1 agrees at 9 bases. Losses at the gene ends were 2 bases for V and 7 bases for J; bases not matched to a gene: 2. CDR1 and CDR2 (germline): KGHSH, LQKENI. CDR3 size: 13 residues. In nucleotides, the CDR3 is TGTGCCAGCTCACCAGGGACAGGGTTTGAAGCTTTCTTT. Protein product: CASSPGTGFEAFF.

This clonotype was detected a few times. The gene calls are TRBV12-3 or TRBV12-4 and TRBJ1-4; D uncertain. The CDR3 extends over 16 amino acids. Between the trimmed V and J ends, which lost 3 bases and 7 bases, there was a span of 18 bases. Here the CDR3 DNA reads TGTGCCAGCAGTTTCTCTCTTAAACCTGCGGGTGAAAAACTGTTTTTT. Translated: CASSFSLKPAGEKLFF.

This clonotype occurred many times. The CDR3 spells CASSTALGLVGTGELFF. The DNA for the CDR3 is TGTGCCAGCAGCACCGCATTGGGACTAGTGGGCACCGGGGAGCTGTTTTTT. The rearrangement joins TRBV11-2 to TRBJ2-2; 8 bases map to TRBD2. CDR1 and CDR2 from the germline V gene are SGHAT and FQNNGV. Unmatched junction bases numbered 12, after V lost 5 bases and J lost 4 bases. CDR3 length: 17 residues.

This clonotype occurred a few times. A much larger clone lies a single base off, so this may be a read error. V gene TRBV5-6 combines with J gene TRBJ2-5; D possibly corresponds to TRBD2 (5 bases). The germline V gene has CDR1 SGHDT and CDR2 YYEEEE. V dropped 4 bases and J dropped 5 bases, with 18 bases sitting between them. The CDR3 extends over 15 amino acids. Here the CDR3 DNA reads TGTGCCAGCAGCGGCATTGGCCGGGGTGAGGAGACCCAGTACTTC. Amino acid sequence: CASSGIGRGEETQYF. Variable domain in full (rest from reference TRBV5-6 and TRBJ2-5): DAGVTQSPTHLIKTRGQQVTLRCSPKSGHDTVSWYQQALGQGPQFIFQYYEEEERQRGNFPDRFSGHQFPNYSSELNVNALLLGDSALYLCASSGIGRGEETQYFGPGTRLLVL.

This clonotype was found many times. V and J are TRBV2 and TRBJ1-5; tentatively, D is TRBD1 (5 bases). The CDR3 length is 13 residues. The germline CDR1 and CDR2 sequences are SNHLY and FYNNEI. V was clipped by 5 bases and J by 3 bases, with 8 bases between them. The CDR3 protein is CASSRDLNQPQHF. In DNA, the CDR3 is TGTGCCAGCAGTCGGGACCTCAATCAGCCCCAGCATTTT.

This clonotype was observed many times. V and J are TRBV2 and TRBJ1-1; D is possibly TRBD1 (5 bases). Trimming cost V 8 bases and J 4 bases, with 17 bases left between them. Germline V lookup: CDR1 SNHLY, CDR2 FYNNEI. This CDR3 spans 14 amino acids. The CDR3 DNA sequence: TGTGCCAGCGAGAGGGGTCGGCAATTCACTGAAGCTTTCTTT. The encoded protein is CASERGRQFTEAFF.

The sample holds a few counts of this clonotype. V gene TRBV9 combines with J gene TRBJ2-6; no firm D call. The CDR3 runs 19 residues. Germline CDR1 reads SGDLS; CDR2 reads YYNGEE. With 5 bases removed from V and 1 base from J, the gap between germline ends came to 22 bases. The chain's CDR3 is CASREMCNGIGSGANVLTF. The CDR3 coding sequence is TGTGCCAGCAGGGAGATGTGTAACGGAATAGGGTCTGGGGCCAACGTCCTGACTTTC.

This chain joins TRBV19 and TRBJ2-3, with 7 nucleotides matching TRBD1. CDR1 and CDR2 (germline): LNHDA, SQIVND (reference sequence). The CDR3 sequence is 14 residues long. Unmatched junction bases numbered 4, after V lost 6 bases and J lost 1 base. CDR3 coding DNA: TGTGCCAGTAGGTGGACAGGTGGCACAGATACGCAGTATTTT. This translates into CASRWTGGTDTQYF.

The chain uses TRBV25-1 and TRBJ2-7; 10 nucleotides match TRBD2. The V gene's germline CDR1 is MGHDK and CDR2 SYGVNS. The V and J ends lost 2 bases and 3 bases, in that order; junction bases with no gene match: 7. The CDR3 is 16 residues long. In DNA, the CDR3 is TGTGCCAGCAGTGAACGCAGTCTAGCGGGAGACTACGAGCAGTACTTC. Translating gives CASSERSLAGDYEQYF.

The chain carries TRBV27 and TRBJ1-1; the D gene is possibly TRBD1 (6 bases). Trimming stripped 4 bases from V and 1 base from J, with 10 bases between. Germline V gene data show CDR1 as MNHEY and CDR2 as SMNVEV (reference sequence). The CDR3 loop spans 14 amino acids. In nucleotides, the CDR3 is TGTGCCAGCAGTTCAGGGGCCAAGAACACTGAAGCTTTCTTT. Translated: CASSSGAKNTEAFF.

Only a few counts were recorded for this clonotype. The chain's CDR3 is CASSRNIQGRKATNEKLFF. The CDR3, as DNA: TGTGCCAGCAGCCGTAATATACAGGGGAGAAAGGCAACTAATGAAAAACTGTTTTTT. The V gene is TRBV3-1, the J gene TRBJ1-4, with 7 nucleotides matching TRBD1. Looked up from germline, CDR1 is LGHDT and CDR2 is YNNKEL (reference sequence). CDR3 length: 19 residues. V was clipped by 4 bases and J by 0 bases; unmatched bases: 14.

The sample holds many counts of this clonotype. J is TRBJ2-7 and V is TRBV14; D is possibly TRBD2 (6 bases). Trimming removed 4 bases at V and 6 bases at J, with 19 bases between. Germline V gene data show CDR1 as SGHDN and CDR2 as FVKESK. This CDR3 region has 15 residues. The CDR3 sequence is CASSPGQGLKVEQYF. For the CDR3, the DNA is TGTGCCAGCAGCCCCGGCCAGGGACTGAAGGTCGAGCAGTACTTC.